Listed here are 2 T cell receptor beta chains from one sample, sequenced in a study of T-cell memory formation after mild COVID-19. TCRdb re-analysed the 5' RACE reads in MiXCR, keeping a single row per CDR3 protein. The data show just under 550,000 distinct CDR3 sequences, around 21% seen once. The material sequenced was PBMCs or a T cell subset sorted from them (not recorded which). All receptors derive from an adult woman who had mild COVID-19 (a few samples of this study predate the infection). Cell type and time point are not known.

The chain recombines TRBV20-1 with TRBJ1-5; D gene unclear. The CDR3 sequence is 14 residues long. From germline, CDR1 is DFQATT and CDR2 SNEGSKA (reference sequence). The V end lost 8 bases, the J end lost 0 bases, and 14 bases lay between the germline ends. CDR3 nucleotides: TGCAGTACCCAACCCGGATATAGCAATCAGCCCCAGCATTTT. Residues: CSTQPGYSNQPQHF.

V is TRBV4-1 and J is TRBJ2-7, with D maybe TRBD1 (5 bases). The CDR3 covers 13 residues. Germline lookup yields CDR1 MGHRA and CDR2 YSYEKL. V was clipped by 1 base and J by 3 bases, with 7 bases between them. CDR3 DNA sequence: TGCGCCAGCAGCCAAGTCGACAGCTACGAGCAGTACTTC. This encodes CASSQVDSYEQYF.